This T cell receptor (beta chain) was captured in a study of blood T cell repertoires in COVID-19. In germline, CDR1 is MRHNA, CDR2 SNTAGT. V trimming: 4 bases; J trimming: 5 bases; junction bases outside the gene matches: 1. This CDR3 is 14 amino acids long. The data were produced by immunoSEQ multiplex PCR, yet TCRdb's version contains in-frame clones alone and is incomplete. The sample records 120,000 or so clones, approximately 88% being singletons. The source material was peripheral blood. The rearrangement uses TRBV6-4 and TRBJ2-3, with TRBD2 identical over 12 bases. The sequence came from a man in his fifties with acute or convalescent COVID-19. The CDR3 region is CASSGGLAGDTQYF. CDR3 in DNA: TGTGCCAGCAGTGGGGGACTAGCGGGAGATACGCAGTATTTT.